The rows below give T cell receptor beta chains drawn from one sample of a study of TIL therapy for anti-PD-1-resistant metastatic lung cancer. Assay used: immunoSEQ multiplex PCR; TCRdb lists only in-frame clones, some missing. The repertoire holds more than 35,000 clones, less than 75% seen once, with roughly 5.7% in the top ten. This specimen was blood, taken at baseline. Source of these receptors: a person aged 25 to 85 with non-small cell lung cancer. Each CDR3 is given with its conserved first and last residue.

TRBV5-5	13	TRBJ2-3	CASSVAGGYTQYF
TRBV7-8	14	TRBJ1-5	CASSRGVGGQPQHF
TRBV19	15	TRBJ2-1	CASSTLAGGFNEQFF
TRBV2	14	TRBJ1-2	CASSGGRTNYGYTF
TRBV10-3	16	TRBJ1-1	CAISELVGGGNTEAFF
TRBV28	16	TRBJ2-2	CASSPRTGGRPGELFF
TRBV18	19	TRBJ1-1	CASSPYPVTGGGLNTEAFF
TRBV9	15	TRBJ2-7	CASSVVPGLPYEQYF
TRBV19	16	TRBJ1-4	CASSIGSLPTNEKLFF
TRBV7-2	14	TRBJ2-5	CASSFSGVGETQYF
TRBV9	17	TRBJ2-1	CASSVGGVWGRDNEQFF
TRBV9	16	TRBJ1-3	CASSVGMGASGNTIYF
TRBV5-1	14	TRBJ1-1	CASSTQGSNTEAFF
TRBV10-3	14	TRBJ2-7	CATRDGTELFEQYF
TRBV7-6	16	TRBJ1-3	CASSPYTGLSGNTIYF
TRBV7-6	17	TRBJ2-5	CASSLGLSGGGQETQYF
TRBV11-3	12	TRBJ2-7	CASSGGVYEQYF
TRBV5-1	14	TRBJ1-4	CASSTEPTNEKLFF
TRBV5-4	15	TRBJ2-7	CASSPGGGGPNEQYF
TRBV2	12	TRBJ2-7	CASRGTFYEQYF
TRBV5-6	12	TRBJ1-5	CASSLDDQPQHF
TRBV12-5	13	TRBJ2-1	CASGDNPYNEQFF
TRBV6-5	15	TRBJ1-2	CASRNNIVGHYGYTF
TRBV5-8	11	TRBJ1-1	CASTRIGEAFF
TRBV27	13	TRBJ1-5	CASSFGVNQPQHF
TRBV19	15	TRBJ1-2	CASSIRPDGSYGYTF
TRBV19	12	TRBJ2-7	CATKGPSYEQYF
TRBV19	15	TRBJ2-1	CASSIAAGGYNEQFF
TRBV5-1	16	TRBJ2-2	CASSLVVTGNTGELFF
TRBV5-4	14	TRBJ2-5	CASSLDLGPQTQYF
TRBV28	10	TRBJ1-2	CASSYHGYTF
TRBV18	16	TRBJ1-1	CASSPREATGLSEAFF
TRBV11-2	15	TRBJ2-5	CASSIGTGERETQYF
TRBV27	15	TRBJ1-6	CASNLDGSYNSPLHF
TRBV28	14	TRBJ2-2	CASSLGANTGELFF
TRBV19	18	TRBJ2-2	CASSRSFQGSAGTGELFF
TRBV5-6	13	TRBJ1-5	CASSLGRNQPQHF
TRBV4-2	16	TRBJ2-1	CASSQVDGSSYNEQFF
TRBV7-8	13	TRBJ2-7	CASSLGPSYEQYF
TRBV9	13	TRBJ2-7	CASSVVPGYEQYF
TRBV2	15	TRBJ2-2	CASRMDTSNTGELFF
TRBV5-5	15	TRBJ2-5	CASSLLGRDQETQYF
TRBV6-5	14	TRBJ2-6	CASTLFSGANVLTF
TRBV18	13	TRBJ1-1	CASSPQGSTEAFF
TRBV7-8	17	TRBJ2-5	CASSLPGLTGEKETQYF
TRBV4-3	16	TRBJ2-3	CASSQDGGRGTDTQYF
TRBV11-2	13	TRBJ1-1	CASSLTPNTEAFF
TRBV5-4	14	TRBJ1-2	CASSLELSRWGYTF